Below, 25 T cell receptor beta chains from the same sample are listed, as sequenced in a study of blood T cell repertoires in COVID-19. Only in-frame clones appear in the TCRdb table, and some are missing; sequencing was by immunoSEQ multiplex PCR. The repertoire holds some 150,000 clones, with around 90% as singletons. The sample comprised peripheral blood. Every receptor here comes from a woman aged 55-75 years with active or convalescent COVID-19.

The chain combines TRBV2 with TRBJ2-1, with D unclear. Germline lookup yields CDR1 SNHLY and CDR2 FYNNEI. The CDR3 covers 16 residues. V lost 7 bases and J lost 0, with 16 bases in between. CDR3 amino acids: CASTTPIPYSYNEQFF. CDR3 bases: TGTGCCAGCACGACTCCGATCCCATACTCCTACAATGAGCAGTTCTTC.

The chain couples TRBV15 to TRBJ2-1; D remains unclear. CDR3 size: 12 residues. CDR1 and CDR2 (germline): LNHNV, YYDKDF (reference sequence). Trimming took off 2 bases at V and 7 bases at J, with 6 bases between the two ends. DNA of the CDR3: TGTGCCACCAGCAGAACTCAAAATGAGCAGTTCTTC. Its translation: CATSRTQNEQFF. Based on the CDR3 plus reference TRBV15 and TRBJ2-1, the full variable domain is DAMVIQNPRYQVTQFGKPVTLSCSQTLNHNVMYWYQQKSSQAPKLLFHYYDKDFNNEADTPDNFQSRRPNTSFCFLDIRSPGLGDTAMYLCATSRTQNEQFFGPGTRLTVL.

This clone was observed a single time. The chain is built from TRBV6-1 and TRBJ2-7; the match to TRBD2 covers 9 bases. This CDR3 is built from 13 residues. The germline V gene encodes CDR1 MNHNS and CDR2 SASEGT. The J segment lost 5 bases and the V segment lost 3 bases, leaving 2 bases of the junction unmatched. CDR3 nucleotides: TGTGCCAGCAGTGAGGCTAGCGGGGACGAGCAGTACTTC. It specifies CASSEASGDEQYF.

The rearrangement uses TRBV4-1 and TRBJ2-5, with 10 bases identical to TRBD2. Trimming took 0 bases from V and 5 from J; bases not matched to a gene: 15. The CDR3 contains 19 residues. In germline, CDR1 is MGHRA, CDR2 YSYEKL. CDR3 DNA: TGCGCCAGCAGCCAAGATTCTCTGGAGTTAGCGGGGGGAGGGGAGACCCAGTACTTC. Protein: CASSQDSLELAGGGETQYF.

This sequence joins TRBV18 and TRBJ1-6; 7 nucleotides match TRBD1. The ends lost 3 bases at V and 7 bases at J; junction bases unmatched: 6. CDR3 size: 15 residues. Germline V gives CDR1 KGHSH, CDR2 LQKENI. The CDR3 here is CASSPGQVINSPLHF. Here the CDR3 DNA reads TGTGCCAGCTCACCCGGACAGGTTATAAATTCACCCCTCCACTTT. Variable domain in full (rest from reference TRBV18 and TRBJ1-6): NAGVMQNPRHLVRRRGQEARLRCSPMKGHSHVYWYRQLPEEGLKFMVYLQKENIIDESGMPKERFSAEFPKEGPSILRIQQVVRGDSAAYFCASSPGQVINSPLHFGNGTRLTVT.

CDR3: CASSWGGHLSPEAFF. CDR3 coding DNA: TGTGCCAGCAGTTGGGGGGGACATCTGTCCCCTGAAGCTTTCTTT. The V call is TRBV11-2, the J call TRBJ1-1; weak D call: TRBD1 (6 bases). Trimming took 6 bases from V and 6 from J, leaving 20 bases between them. The CDR3 is 15 residues long. Germline CDR1 SGHAT, CDR2 FQNNGV. The full variable domain, completed using reference TRBV11-2 and TRBJ1-1, is EAGVAQSPRYKIIEKRQSVAFWCNPISGHATLYWYQQILGQGPKLLIQFQNNGVVDDSQLPKDRFSAERLKGVDSTLKIQPAKLEDSAVYLCASSWGGHLSPEAFFGQGTRLTVV.

The V call is TRBV6-2 or TRBV6-3, the J call TRBJ1-1; possibly TRBD1 for D (5 bases). V dropped 0 bases and J dropped 5 bases, with 10 bases sitting between them. This CDR3 region has 14 residues. CDR1 is MNHEY, CDR2 SVGEGT, per germline. The DNA for the CDR3 is TGTGCCAGCAGTTACTCGGTGTCAGGGACTGAAGCTTTCTTT. The encoded protein is CASSYSVSGTEAFF.

The chain is built from TRBV5-1 and TRBJ1-1, with D possibly TRBD1 on 6 matching bases. This CDR3 is built from 16 residues. Germline V gives CDR1 SGHRS, CDR2 YFSETQ. With 4 bases removed from V and 2 bases from J, the gap between germline ends came to 18 bases. CDR3 DNA sequence: TGCGCCAGCAGCAAAACGGGACACCCGTTAAACACTGAAGCTTTCTTT. Its protein is CASSKTGHPLNTEAFF.

This CDR3 is CASSQQAGQGLEQYF. DNA of the CDR3: TGTGCCAGCAGCCAGCAGGCTGGACAAGGTCTGGAGCAGTACTTC. This chain uses TRBV3-1 (or the pseudogene TRBV3-2) with TRBJ2-7; D possibly corresponds to TRBD1 (5 bases). V was clipped by 3 bases and J by 7 bases, with 19 bases between them. This CDR3 is built from 15 residues. CDR1 is LGHDT and CDR2 is YNNKEL in the germline V gene (reference sequence).

With regard to this clone: The germline gene is not matched at one end of the junction; a read error may be the cause. V gene TRBV19 combines with J gene TRBJ1-5, with a tentative D call TRBD1 (5 bases). Germline V lookup: CDR1 LNHDA, CDR2 SQIVND (reference sequence). The CDR3 loop spans 13 amino acids. The CDR3 here is CASSMGDSYPQHF. CDR3 nucleotides: TGTGCCAGTAGTATGGGGGACTCATATCCCCAACATTTT. The full variable domain, its missing parts supplied by reference TRBV19 and TRBJ1-5, is DGGITQSPKYLFRKEGQNVTLSCEQNLNHDAMYWYRQDPGQGLRLIYYSQIVNDFQKGDIAEGYSVSREKKESFPLTVTSAQKNPTAFYLCASSMGDSYPQHFGDGTRLSIL.

The V call is TRBV3-1 (or the pseudogene TRBV3-2), the J call TRBJ2-7; 9 bases match TRBD2. The CDR3 length is 15 residues. Germline CDR1 reads LGHDT; CDR2 reads YNNKEL (reference sequence). V gave up 4 bases and J gave up 2 bases; unmatched junction bases: 6. The CDR3 spells CASSLNSGGTYEQYF. In DNA, the CDR3 is TGTGCCAGCAGCCTAAATAGCGGGGGAACCTACGAGCAGTACTTC.

The V call is TRBV12-3 or TRBV12-4, the J call TRBJ2-7; 9 bases map to TRBD1. V was clipped by 6 bases and J by 3 bases; unmatched bases: 3. CDR3 length: 13 residues. CDR3 region: CASSRDRVYEQYF. CDR3 DNA: TGTGCCAGCAGCCGGGACAGGGTCTACGAGCAGTACTTC.

The chain combines TRBV5-5 with TRBJ2-6, with no clear D. This CDR3 spans 15 amino acids. From germline, CDR1 is SGHKS and CDR2 YYEKEE (reference sequence). V lost 0 bases to trimming and J lost 0 bases, with 4 bases between them. The CDR3 DNA is TGTGCCAGCAGCTTGGGGCCCTCTGGGGCCAACGTCCTGACTTTC. Amino acid sequence: CASSLGPSGANVLTF.

The chain employs TRBV11-2 and TRBJ2-7, with D possibly TRBD1 on 7 matching bases. The V gene's germline CDR1 is SGHAT and CDR2 FQNNGV. The CDR3 is 16 residues long. The germline V and J ends were trimmed by 5 bases and 3 bases, with 20 bases remaining between them. Here the CDR3 DNA reads TGTGCCAGCAGCCAAGGGGAGGACAGGACGGTCTACGAGCAGTACTTC. It is translated as CASSQGEDRTVYEQYF.

This chain uses TRBV27 with TRBJ2-7; TRBD1 matches 8 bases. The J segment lost 6 bases and the V segment lost 5 bases, leaving 12 bases of the junction unmatched. The CDR3 loop spans 15 amino acids. Germline V gene sequence: CDR1 MNHEY, CDR2 SMNVEV (reference sequence). CDR3 loop: CASSQIWQGAVEQYF. The CDR3 DNA reads as TGTGCCAGCAGTCAGATTTGGCAGGGGGCAGTCGAGCAGTACTTC.

The V call is TRBV19, the J call TRBJ2-5, with 9 bases that match TRBD2. V was clipped by 3 bases and J by 1 base; unmatched bases: 9. The V gene's germline CDR1 is LNHDA and CDR2 SQIVND (reference sequence). The CDR3 contains 17 residues. The DNA of the CDR3 is TGTGCCAGTAGTATTTTTGGCGGGGGGGCCGTCCAAGAGACCCAGTACTTC. Protein product: CASSIFGGGAVQETQYF.

The chain uses TRBV5-1 and TRBJ2-5; TRBD2 matches 11 bases. V was clipped by 4 bases and J by 1 base; unmatched bases: 6. The CDR3 is made up of 16 amino acids. Germline CDR1 SGHRS, CDR2 YFSETQ. The chain's CDR3 is CASSPGTSGLQETQYF. CDR3 in DNA: TGCGCCAGCAGCCCCGGGACTAGCGGTCTCCAAGAGACCCAGTACTTC.

This clone was observed a handful of times. The chain links TRBV18 to TRBJ1-4, with 9 bases lining up with TRBD1. This CDR3 has 16 residues. V trimming: 3 bases; J trimming: 8 bases; junction bases outside the gene matches: 10. Germline CDR1 is KGHSH and CDR2 is LQKENI. The CDR3 sequence: CASSPEPGQGNEKLFF. CDR3 nucleotide sequence: TGTGCCAGCTCACCCGAACCGGGACAGGGTAACGAAAAACTGTTTTTT.

This chain joins TRBV5-6 and TRBJ2-5; no definite D call. With 4 bases removed from V and 2 bases from J, the gap between germline ends came to 3 bases. The germline V gene has CDR1 SGHDT and CDR2 YYEEEE. This CDR3 region has 11 residues. The CDR3 bases are TGTGCCAGCAGCCGTCAAGAGACCCAGTACTTC. This encodes CASSRQETQYF.

This chain links TRBV6-5 with TRBJ1-5, with a weak D call TRBD1 (5 bases). V lost 6 bases and J lost 3, with 12 bases in between. Per the germline V gene, CDR1 is MNHEY and CDR2 is SVGAGI. The CDR3 covers 14 residues. The CDR3 sequence is CASRLNRYNQPQHF. The CDR3 DNA is TGTGCCAGCAGACTCAACAGGTACAATCAGCCCCAGCATTTT.

V gene TRBV2 combines with J gene TRBJ2-5, with TRBD2 identical over 13 bases. The CDR3 runs to 16 residues. Trimming at V came to 7 bases and at J to 4 bases, leaving 9 bases not matched to a gene. Germline values: CDR1 SNHLY, CDR2 FYNNEI. The CDR3 bases are TGTGCCAGCACCGGACTAGCGGGGGAGTCTGGAGAGACCCAGTACTTC. It codes for CASTGLAGESGETQYF.

Here the CDR3 reads CASSQGYFTEAFF. The DNA of the CDR3 is TGTGCCAGCAGCCAGGGGTATTTCACTGAAGCTTTCTTT. The V call is TRBV2, the J call TRBJ1-1, with a possible D match to TRBD1 (6 bases). Germline lookup yields CDR1 SNHLY and CDR2 FYNNEI. This CDR3 contains 13 residues. V lost 6 bases and J 4 bases, leaving 12 bases between the germline ends.

The V and J genes are TRBV19 and TRBJ1-3, with D possibly matching TRBD1 (5 bases). The CDR3 has 14 amino acids. Trimming removed 7 bases at V and 6 bases at J, with 16 bases between. Looked up from germline, CDR1 is LNHDA and CDR2 is SQIVND (reference sequence). This CDR3 is CASKGLPPVNTIYF. CDR3 nucleotides: TGTGCCAGTAAGGGGCTTCCCCCGGTAAACACCATATATTTT.

Only one count was recorded for this clone. This chain joins TRBV18 and TRBJ1-3; possible D gene TRBD1, 6 bases. This CDR3 comprises 16 residues. Germline V CDR1 and CDR2: KGHSH, LQKENI. V was trimmed by 0 bases and J by 0 bases, leaving 9 bases between them. The CDR3 bases are TGTGCCAGCTCACCACCCGGACAGAACTCTGGAAACACCATATATTTT. Residues: CASSPPGQNSGNTIYF.

The chain joins TRBV29-1 to TRBJ1-4, with 11 positions matching TRBD1. Germline CDR1 is SQVTM and CDR2 is ANQGSEA. This CDR3 comprises 15 residues. V lost 6 bases to trimming and J lost 7 bases; unmatched junction nucleotides: 10. The CDR3 DNA reads TGCAGCGTAAAGAACCCGGGACAGGGGGGTGAAAAACTGTTTTTT. Residues: CSVKNPGQGGEKLFF.